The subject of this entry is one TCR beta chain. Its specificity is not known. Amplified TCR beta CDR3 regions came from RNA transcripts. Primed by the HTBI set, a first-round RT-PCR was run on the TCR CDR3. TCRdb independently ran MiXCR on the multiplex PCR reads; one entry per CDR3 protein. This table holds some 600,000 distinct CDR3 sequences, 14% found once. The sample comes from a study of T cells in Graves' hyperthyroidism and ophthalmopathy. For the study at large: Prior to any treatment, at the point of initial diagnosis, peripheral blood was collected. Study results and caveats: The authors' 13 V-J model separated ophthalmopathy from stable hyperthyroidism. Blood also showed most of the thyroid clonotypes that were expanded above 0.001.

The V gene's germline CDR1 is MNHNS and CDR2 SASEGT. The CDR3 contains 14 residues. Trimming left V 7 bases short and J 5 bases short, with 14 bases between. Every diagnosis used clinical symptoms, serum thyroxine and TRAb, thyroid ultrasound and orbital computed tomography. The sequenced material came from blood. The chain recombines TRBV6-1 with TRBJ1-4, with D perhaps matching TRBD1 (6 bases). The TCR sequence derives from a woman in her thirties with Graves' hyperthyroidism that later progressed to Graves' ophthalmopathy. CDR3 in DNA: TGTGCCAGCACCGCAGGGGTATTAAATGAAAAACTGTTTTTT. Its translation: CASTAGVLNEKLFF.